This T cell receptor beta chain was sequenced for a study of blood T cell repertoires in COVID-19. Authors' methods: Reference gene primer amplification yielded estimated nucleated cell counts. Here immunoSEQ multiplex PCR was the method, and the copy in TCRdb shows in-frame clones only, minus some. The V and J calls and clone size were taken over from that table, and D and trimming were inferred from the DNA. The sample has about 300,000 clones, more than 75% seen once. Ages ranged from about 18 to 89 years, with residence in 20 to 30 US areas. Cohort 3 donors counted as recovered after two negative PCRs, clearance, or resolved symptoms. Germline V CDR1 and CDR2: DFQATT, SNEGSKA (reference sequence). The junction had 3 bases not matched to a gene; V was cut back by 3 bases and J by 1 base. This CDR3 spans 14 amino acids. This clone was observed a few times.

The TCR was taken from a man in his thirties or forties who had recovered from COVID-19. The specimen was PBMCs or T cells enriched from blood (not recorded which). This chain connects TRBV20-1 to TRBJ2-3; TRBD2 matches 8 bases. The CDR3 DNA sequence: TGCAGTGCTAGTCTAGCGGGCGGCACAGATACGCAGTATTTT. It is translated as CSASLAGGTDTQYF.